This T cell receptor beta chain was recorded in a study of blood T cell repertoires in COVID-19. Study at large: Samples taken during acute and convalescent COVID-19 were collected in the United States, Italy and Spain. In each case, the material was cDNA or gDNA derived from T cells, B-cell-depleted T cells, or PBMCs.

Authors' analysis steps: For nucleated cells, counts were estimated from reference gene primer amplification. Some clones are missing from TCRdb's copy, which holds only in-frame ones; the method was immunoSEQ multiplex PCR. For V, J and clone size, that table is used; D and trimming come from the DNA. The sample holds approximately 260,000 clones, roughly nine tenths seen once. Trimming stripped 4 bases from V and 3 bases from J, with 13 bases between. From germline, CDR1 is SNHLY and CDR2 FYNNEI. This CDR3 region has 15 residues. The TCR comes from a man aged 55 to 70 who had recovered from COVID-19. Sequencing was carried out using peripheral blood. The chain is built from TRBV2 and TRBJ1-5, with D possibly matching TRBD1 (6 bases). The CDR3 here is CASSVLDSHNQPQHF. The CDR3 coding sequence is TGTGCCAGCAGTGTGCTGGACAGCCACAATCAGCCCCAGCATTTT. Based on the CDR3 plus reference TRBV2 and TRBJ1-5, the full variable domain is EPEVTQTPSHQVTQMGQEVILRCVPISNHLYFYWYRQILGQKVEFLVSFYNNEISEKSEIFDDQFSVERPDGSNFTLKIRSTKLEDSAMYFCASSVLDSHNQPQHFGDGTRLSIL.